This T cell receptor (beta chain) is from a study of T-cell memory formation after mild COVID-19. Study outcomes and limitations: Contracting CD4+ clones lay largely in CM and EM, with CD8+ ones residing in EMRA. A balance of CD4 and CD8 characterized clones contracting day 15 to 85, whereas later expanders leaned CD4+.

This clonotype was seen only a few times. Its antigen is undetermined. Constant-segment primers were used for 5'RACE, and the resulting TCR alpha and TCR beta cDNA libraries carried sample barcodes and UMIs. One entry per CDR3 protein, called by TCRdb with MiXCR from the 5' RACE reads. Here the sample spans about 410,000 distinct CDR3 sequences, 20% to 30% being singletons. Trimming removed 2 bases from V and 11 bases from J; junction bases left unmatched: 8. This CDR3 has 14 residues. Germline-derived CDR1 and CDR2 are KGHDR and SFDVKD. The sequencing input was PBMCs or a T cell subset sorted from them (not recorded which). The sequence derives from an adult woman who had mild COVID-19 (a few samples of this study predate the infection). Cell type and time point are not known. V gene TRBV24-1 combines with J gene TRBJ2-1, with TRBD2 identical over 7 bases. The DNA of the CDR3 is TGTGCCACCAGTGATTCCAGCGGGGCGCTCCAGCAGTTCTTC. Translating it yields CATSDSSGALQQFF.